Listed below are T cell receptor beta chains from one sample, sequenced in a study of T cell responses to AZD1222 COVID-19 vaccine. TCRdb's copy holds only in-frame clones and misses some; the assay was immunoSEQ multiplex PCR. The table lists tens of thousands of clones, around 87% of them singletons. Sequencing used peripheral blood, obtained on day 0 of AZD1222 vaccination. The receptors shown here come from an adult in good health. The CDR3 runs from the conserved cysteine through the conserved F or W. The D gene is left open where the match is weak. For some rows the clone size is stated as once, few or many, or as a class when expanded; others skip it.

D gene	V gene	clone size	J gene	CDR3 protein	CDR3 DNA
-	TRBV19	-	TRBJ2-1	CASSIQSSYNEQFF	TGTGCCAGTAGTATCCAAAGCTCCTACAATGAGCAGTTCTTC
TRBD1	TRBV6-2/TRBV6-3	-	TRBJ1-4	CASSYGTGGEKLFF	TGTGCCAGCAGTTACGGGACAGGGGGTGAAAAACTGTTTTTT
-	TRBV6-2/TRBV6-3	-	TRBJ2-5	CASSVGGLGETQYF	TGTGCCAGCAGCGTTGGCGGGTTGGGGGAGACCCAGTACTTC
TRBD2	TRBV4-2	-	TRBJ2-3	CASSPGGIAGGLDTQYF	TGTGCCAGCAGCCCCGGTGGGATAGCGGGGGGGCTAGATACGCAGTATTTT
-	TRBV19	-	TRBJ1-1	CASKFKTNPNTEAFF	TGTGCCAGTAAATTCAAGACAAATCCTAACACTGAAGCTTTCTTT
-	TRBV30	-	TRBJ1-1	CAATSLNTEAFF	TGTGCTGCGACCAGCTTGAACACTGAAGCTTTCTTT
TRBD1	TRBV10-2	-	TRBJ2-7	CASSEDVWDRSPYEQYF	TGCGCCAGCAGTGAGGATGTTTGGGACAGGAGCCCCTACGAGCAGTACTTC
TRBD2	TRBV6-4	-	TRBJ2-1	CARSAGGGSYNEQFF	TGTGCCCGCAGTGCCGGGGGGGGGTCCTACAATGAGCAGTTCTTC
-	TRBV7-8	-	TRBJ1-1	CASSLMPGTNTEAFF	TGTGCCAGCAGCTTAATGCCAGGGACGAACACTGAAGCTTTCTTT
-	TRBV5-1	-	TRBJ1-1	CASSLGQVNTEAFF	TGCGCCAGCAGCTTGGGACAGGTTAACACTGAAGCTTTCTTT
TRBD1	TRBV7-9	-	TRBJ1-6	CASSRTGANSPLHF	TGTGCCAGCAGCCGAACAGGGGCTAATTCACCCCTCCACTTT
-	TRBV12-3/TRBV12-4	-	TRBJ1-2	CASSLGGAGYTF	TGTGCCAGCAGTTTAGGAGGGGCTGGCTACACCTTC
-	TRBV12-3/TRBV12-4	-	TRBJ1-5	CASSFENQPQHF	TGTGCCAGCAGTTTTGAGAATCAGCCCCAGCATTTT
-	TRBV6-5	-	TRBJ1-1	CASSYSSGRMNTEAFF	TGTGCCAGCAGTTACTCGAGTGGCAGGATGAACACTGAAGCTTTCTTT
-	TRBV4-2	-	TRBJ1-2	CASSQEETLGYGYTF	TGTGCCAGCAGCCAAGAAGAGACCCTAGGGTATGGCTACACCTTC
-	TRBV4-3	-	TRBJ1-1	CASSQASYTEAFF	TGCGCCAGCAGCCAAGCGTCGTACACTGAAGCTTTCTTT
-	TRBV25-1	once	TRBJ1-4	CASSVGFGTIGEKLFF	TGTGCCAGCAGTGTCGGTTTTGGGACTATAGGTGAAAAACTGTTTTTT
-	TRBV6-5	-	TRBJ1-2	CASSYAASYGYTF	TGTGCCAGCAGTTATGCAGCGTCTTATGGCTACACCTTC
-	TRBV12-3/TRBV12-4	-	TRBJ1-1	CASSPENTEAFF	TGTGCCAGCAGCCCAGAGAACACTGAAGCTTTCTTT
TRBD1	TRBV18	-	TRBJ1-3	CASSPRQGLSGNTIYF	TGTGCCAGCTCACCAAGACAGGGACTCTCTGGAAACACCATATATTTT
-	TRBV19	-	TRBJ1-5	CASSGWSVSRQPQHF	TGTGCCAGTAGTGGCTGGTCAGTTTCACGTCAGCCCCAGCATTTT
-	TRBV6-1	few	TRBJ2-5	CASSEASLRTQYF	TGTGCCAGCAGTGAAGCCTCGCTCCGGACCCAGTACTTC
TRBD2	TRBV7-3	-	TRBJ2-3	CASSLGGGDTDTQYF	TGTGCCAGCAGCTTAGGCGGGGGGGACACAGATACGCAGTATTTT
-	TRBV11-2	-	TRBJ1-1	CASSLVMWGTEAFF	TGTGCCAGCAGCTTAGTGATGTGGGGCACTGAAGCTTTCTTT
-	TRBV19	once	TRBJ1-1	CASSPRPTENTEAFF	TGTGCCAGTAGTCCCCGACCGACGGAGAACACTGAAGCTTTCTTT
-	TRBV27	-	TRBJ1-5	CASKQGYSNQPQHF	TGTGCCAGCAAGCAGGGTTATAGCAATCAGCCCCAGCATTTT
TRBD1	TRBV6-2/TRBV6-3	-	TRBJ1-5	CASSYNRGGQPQHF	TGTGCCAGCAGTTACAACAGGGGTGGTCAGCCCCAGCATTTT
-	TRBV30	few	TRBJ1-3	CAWSLDSGNTIYF	TGTGCCTGGAGTCTTGACTCTGGAAACACCATATATTTT
-	TRBV7-9	-	TRBJ1-2	CASSSPTVTYGYTF	TGTGCCAGCAGCTCCCCGACAGTTACCTATGGCTACACCTTC
-	TRBV7-2	-	TRBJ1-3	CASSLGRAGTGNTIYF	TGTGCCAGCAGCTTAGGGCGTGCGGGGACTGGAAACACCATATATTTT
-	TRBV4-3	-	TRBJ2-5	CASSQDLEGGRETQYF	TGCGCCAGCAGCCAAGATCTAGAGGGGGGGCGAGAGACCCAGTACTTC
-	TRBV10-3	-	TRBJ1-4	CAISGAKQGWNEKLFF	TGTGCCATCAGTGGGGCCAAACAGGGATGGAATGAAAAACTGTTTTTT
TRBD1	TRBV6-2/TRBV6-3	-	TRBJ1-2	CASSDEQGIYGYTF	TGTGCCAGCAGTGACGAACAGGGGATCTATGGCTACACCTTC
-	TRBV12-1	few	TRBJ1-5	CASIDRGTQPQHF	TGTGCCAGCATTGACAGGGGAACTCAGCCCCAGCATTTT
-	TRBV7-2	once	TRBJ2-3	CASTWGQSTDTQYF	TGTGCCAGCACCTGGGGTCAGAGCACAGATACGCAGTATTTT
-	TRBV4-2	-	TRBJ2-5	CASSQSGGLEETQYF	TGTGCCAGCAGCCAATCTGGGGGCTTGGAAGAGACCCAGTACTTC